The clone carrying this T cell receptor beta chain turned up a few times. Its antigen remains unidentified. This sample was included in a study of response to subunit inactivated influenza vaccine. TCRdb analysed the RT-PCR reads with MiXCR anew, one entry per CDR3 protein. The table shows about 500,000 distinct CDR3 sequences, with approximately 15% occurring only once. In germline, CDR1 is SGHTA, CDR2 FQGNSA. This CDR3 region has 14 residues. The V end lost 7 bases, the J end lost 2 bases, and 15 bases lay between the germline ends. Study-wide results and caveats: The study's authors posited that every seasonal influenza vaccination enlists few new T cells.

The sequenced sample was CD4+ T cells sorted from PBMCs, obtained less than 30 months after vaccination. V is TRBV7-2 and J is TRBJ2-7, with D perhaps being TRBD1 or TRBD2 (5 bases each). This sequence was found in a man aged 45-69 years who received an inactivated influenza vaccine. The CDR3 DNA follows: TGTGCCAGCACCCGACAGTACGGGACCTACGAGCAGTACTTC. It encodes CASTRQYGTYEQYF.